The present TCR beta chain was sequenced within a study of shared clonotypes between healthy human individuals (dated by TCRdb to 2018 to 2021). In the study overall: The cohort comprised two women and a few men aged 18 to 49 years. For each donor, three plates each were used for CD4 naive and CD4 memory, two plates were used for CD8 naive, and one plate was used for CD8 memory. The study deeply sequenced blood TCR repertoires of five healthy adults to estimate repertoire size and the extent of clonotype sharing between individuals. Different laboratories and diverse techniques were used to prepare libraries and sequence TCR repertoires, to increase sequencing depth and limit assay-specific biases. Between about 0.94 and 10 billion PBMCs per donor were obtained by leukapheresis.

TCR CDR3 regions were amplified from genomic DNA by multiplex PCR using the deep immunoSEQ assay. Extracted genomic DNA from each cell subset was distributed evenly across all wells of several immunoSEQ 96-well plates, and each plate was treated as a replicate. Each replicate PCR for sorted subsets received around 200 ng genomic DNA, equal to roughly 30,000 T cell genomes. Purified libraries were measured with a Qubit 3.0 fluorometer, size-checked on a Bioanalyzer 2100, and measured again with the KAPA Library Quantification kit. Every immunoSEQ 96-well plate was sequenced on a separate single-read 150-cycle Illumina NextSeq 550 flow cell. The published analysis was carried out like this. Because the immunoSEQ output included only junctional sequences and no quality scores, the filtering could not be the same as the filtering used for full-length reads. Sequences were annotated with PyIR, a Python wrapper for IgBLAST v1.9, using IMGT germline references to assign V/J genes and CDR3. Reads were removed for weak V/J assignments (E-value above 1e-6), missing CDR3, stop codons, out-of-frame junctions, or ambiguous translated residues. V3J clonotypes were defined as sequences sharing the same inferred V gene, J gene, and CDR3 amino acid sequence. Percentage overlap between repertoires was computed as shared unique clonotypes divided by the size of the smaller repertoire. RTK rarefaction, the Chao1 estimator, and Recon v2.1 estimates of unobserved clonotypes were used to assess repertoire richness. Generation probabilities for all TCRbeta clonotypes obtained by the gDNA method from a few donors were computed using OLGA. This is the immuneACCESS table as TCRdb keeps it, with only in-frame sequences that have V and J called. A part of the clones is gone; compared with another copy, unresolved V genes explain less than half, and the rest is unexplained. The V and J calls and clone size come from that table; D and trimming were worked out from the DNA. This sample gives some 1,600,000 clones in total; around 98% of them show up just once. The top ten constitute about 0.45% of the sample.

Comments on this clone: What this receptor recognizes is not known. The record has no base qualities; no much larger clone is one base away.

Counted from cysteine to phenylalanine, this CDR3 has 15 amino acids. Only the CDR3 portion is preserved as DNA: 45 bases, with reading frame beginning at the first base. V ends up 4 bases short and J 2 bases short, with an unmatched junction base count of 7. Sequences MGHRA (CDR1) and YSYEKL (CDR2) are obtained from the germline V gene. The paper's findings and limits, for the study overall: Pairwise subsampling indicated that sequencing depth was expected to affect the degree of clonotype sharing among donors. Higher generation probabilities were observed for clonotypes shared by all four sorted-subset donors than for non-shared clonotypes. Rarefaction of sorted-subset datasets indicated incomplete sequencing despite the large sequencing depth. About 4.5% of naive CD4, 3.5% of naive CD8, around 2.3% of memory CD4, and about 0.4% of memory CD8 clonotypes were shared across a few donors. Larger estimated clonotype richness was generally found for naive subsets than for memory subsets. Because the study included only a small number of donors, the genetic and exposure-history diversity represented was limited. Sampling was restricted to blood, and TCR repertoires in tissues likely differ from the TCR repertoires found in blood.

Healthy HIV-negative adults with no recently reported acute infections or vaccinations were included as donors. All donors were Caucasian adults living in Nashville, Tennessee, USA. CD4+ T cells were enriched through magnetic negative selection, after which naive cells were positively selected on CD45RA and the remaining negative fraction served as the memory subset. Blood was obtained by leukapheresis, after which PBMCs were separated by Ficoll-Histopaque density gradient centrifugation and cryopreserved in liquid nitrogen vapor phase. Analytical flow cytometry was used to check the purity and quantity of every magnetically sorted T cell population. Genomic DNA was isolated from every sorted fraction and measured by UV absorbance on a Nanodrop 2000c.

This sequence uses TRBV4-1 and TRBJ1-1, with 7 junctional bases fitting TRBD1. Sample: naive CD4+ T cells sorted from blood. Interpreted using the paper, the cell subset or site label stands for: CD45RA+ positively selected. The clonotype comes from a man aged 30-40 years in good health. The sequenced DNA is TGCGCCAGCAGCCTTCCTGGGACAGCCAACACTGAAGCTTTCTTT. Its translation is CASSLPGTANTEAFF.